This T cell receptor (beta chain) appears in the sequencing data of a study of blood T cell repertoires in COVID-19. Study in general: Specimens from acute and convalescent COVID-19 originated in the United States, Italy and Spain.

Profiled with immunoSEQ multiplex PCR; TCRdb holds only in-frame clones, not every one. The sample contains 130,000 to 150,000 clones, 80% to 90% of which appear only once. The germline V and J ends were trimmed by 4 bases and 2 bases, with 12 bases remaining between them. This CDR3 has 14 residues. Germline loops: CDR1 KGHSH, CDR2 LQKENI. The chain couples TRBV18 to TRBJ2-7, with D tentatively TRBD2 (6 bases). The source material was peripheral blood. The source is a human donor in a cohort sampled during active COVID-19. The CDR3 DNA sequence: TGTGCCAGCTCACGCAGCGGGCTAACCTACGAGCAGTACTTC. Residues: CASSRSGLTYEQYF.